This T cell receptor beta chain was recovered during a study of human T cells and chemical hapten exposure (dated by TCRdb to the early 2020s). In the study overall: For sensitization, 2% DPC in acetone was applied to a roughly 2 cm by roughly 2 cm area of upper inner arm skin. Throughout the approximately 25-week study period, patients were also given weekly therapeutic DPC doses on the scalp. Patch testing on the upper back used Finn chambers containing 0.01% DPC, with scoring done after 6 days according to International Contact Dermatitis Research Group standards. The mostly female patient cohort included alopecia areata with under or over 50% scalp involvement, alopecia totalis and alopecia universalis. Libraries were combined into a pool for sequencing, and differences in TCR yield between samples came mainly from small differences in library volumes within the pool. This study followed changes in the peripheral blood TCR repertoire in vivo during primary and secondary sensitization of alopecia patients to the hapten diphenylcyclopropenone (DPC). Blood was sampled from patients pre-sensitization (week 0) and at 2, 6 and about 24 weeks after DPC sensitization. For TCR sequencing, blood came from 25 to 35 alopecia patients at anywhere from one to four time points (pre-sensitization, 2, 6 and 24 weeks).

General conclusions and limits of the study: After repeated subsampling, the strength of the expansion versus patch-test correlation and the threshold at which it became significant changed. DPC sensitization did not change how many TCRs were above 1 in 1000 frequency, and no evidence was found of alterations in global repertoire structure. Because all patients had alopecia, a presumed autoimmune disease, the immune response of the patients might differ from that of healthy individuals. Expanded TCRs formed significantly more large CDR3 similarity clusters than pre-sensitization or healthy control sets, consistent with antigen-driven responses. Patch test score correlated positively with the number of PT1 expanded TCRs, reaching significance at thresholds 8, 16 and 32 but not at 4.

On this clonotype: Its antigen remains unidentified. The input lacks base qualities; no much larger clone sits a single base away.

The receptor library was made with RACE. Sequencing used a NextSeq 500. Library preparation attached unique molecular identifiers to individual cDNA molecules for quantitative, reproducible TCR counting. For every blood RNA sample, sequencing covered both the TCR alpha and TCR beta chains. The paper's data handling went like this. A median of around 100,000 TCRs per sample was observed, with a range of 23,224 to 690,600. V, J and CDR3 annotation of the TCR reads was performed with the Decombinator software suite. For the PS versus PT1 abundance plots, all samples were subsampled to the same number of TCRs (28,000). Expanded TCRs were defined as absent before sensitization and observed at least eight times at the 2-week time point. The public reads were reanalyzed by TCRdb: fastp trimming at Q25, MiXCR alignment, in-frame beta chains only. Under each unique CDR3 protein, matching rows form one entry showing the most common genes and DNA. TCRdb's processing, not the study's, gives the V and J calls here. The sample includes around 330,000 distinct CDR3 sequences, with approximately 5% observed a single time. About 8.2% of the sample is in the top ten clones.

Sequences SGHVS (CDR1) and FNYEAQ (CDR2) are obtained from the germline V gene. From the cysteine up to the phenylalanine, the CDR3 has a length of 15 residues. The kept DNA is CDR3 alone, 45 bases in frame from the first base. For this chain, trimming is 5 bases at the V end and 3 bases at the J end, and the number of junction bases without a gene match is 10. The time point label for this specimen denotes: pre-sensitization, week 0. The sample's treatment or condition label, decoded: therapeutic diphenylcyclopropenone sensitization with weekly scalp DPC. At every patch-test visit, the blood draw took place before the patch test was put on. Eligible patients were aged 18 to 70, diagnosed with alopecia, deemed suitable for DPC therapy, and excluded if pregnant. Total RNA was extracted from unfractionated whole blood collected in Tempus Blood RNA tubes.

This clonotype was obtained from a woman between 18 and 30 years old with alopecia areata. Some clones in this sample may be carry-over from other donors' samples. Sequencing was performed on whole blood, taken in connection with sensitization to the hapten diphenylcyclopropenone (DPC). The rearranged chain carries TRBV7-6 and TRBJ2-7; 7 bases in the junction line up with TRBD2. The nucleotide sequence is TGTGCCAGCAGCCGAGGCCCAGCGGGGAACTACGAGCAGTACTTC. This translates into CASSRGPAGNYEQYF.